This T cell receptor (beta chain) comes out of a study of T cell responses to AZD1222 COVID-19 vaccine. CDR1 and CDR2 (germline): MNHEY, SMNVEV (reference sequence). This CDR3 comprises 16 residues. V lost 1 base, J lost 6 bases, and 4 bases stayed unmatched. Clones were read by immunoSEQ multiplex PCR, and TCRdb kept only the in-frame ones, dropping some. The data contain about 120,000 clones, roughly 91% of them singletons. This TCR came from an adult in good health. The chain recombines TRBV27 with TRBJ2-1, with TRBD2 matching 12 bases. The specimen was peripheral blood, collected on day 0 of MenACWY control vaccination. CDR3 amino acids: CASSLLMTSGSNEQFF. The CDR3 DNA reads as TGTGCCAGCAGTTTATTGATGACTAGCGGGAGCAATGAGCAGTTCTTC.